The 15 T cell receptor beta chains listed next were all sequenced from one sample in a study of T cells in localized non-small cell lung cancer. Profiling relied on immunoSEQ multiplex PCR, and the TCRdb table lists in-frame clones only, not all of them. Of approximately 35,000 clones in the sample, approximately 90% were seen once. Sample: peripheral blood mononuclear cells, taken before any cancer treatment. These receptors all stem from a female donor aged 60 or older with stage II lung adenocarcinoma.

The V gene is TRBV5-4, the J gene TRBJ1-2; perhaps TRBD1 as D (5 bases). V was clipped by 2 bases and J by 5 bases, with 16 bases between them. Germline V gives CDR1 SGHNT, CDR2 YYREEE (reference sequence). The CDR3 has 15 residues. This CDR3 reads CASSFPPGEIYGYTF. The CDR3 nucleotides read TGTGCCAGCAGCTTTCCGCCGGGGGAGATATATGGCTACACCTTC.

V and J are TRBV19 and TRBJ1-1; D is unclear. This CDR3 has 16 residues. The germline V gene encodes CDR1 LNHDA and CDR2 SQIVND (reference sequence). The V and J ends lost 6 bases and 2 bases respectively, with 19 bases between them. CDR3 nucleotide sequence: TGTGCCAGTAGCCGAACGCTCCTTGGATCCAACACTGAAGCTTTCTTT. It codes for CASSRTLLGSNTEAFF.

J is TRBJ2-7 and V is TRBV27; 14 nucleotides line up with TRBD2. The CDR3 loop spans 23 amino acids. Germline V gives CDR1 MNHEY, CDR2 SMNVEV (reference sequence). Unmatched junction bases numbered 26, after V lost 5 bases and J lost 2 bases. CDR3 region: CASSPILETRYSTSGRVAYEQYF. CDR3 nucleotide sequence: TGTGCCAGCAGTCCTATTCTCGAGACGAGGTACTCGACTAGCGGGAGGGTGGCCTACGAGCAGTACTTC.

CDR3 coding DNA: TGCGCCAGCAGTGATCTCGGGGGAGCACTGATGGCTTTCTTT. Translating it yields CASSDLGGALMAFF. The chain joins TRBV10-2 to TRBJ1-1, with a tentative D call TRBD1 (5 bases). The CDR3 sequence is 14 residues long. V gave up 3 bases and J gave up 11 bases, with 19 bases separating them. Per the germline V gene, CDR1 is WSHSY and CDR2 is SAAADI.

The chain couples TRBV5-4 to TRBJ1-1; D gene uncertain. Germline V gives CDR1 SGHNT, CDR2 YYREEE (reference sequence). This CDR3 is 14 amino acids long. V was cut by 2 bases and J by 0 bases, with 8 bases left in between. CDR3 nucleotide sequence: TGTGCCAGCAGCTTCGAAGCCATGAACACTGAAGCTTTCTTT. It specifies CASSFEAMNTEAFF.

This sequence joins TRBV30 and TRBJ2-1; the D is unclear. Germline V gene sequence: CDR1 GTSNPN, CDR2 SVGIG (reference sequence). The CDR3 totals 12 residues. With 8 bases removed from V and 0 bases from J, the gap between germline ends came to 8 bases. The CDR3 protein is CAGSDSYNEQFF. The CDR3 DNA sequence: TGTGCCGGTTCAGACTCCTACAATGAGCAGTTCTTC.

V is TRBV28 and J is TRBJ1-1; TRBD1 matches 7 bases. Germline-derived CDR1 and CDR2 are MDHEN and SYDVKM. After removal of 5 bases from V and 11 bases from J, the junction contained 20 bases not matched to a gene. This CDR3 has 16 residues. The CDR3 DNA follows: TGTGCCAGCAGTCTAACCCCCGGGGCAGGGGGTTTGTTTGCTTTCTTT. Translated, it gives CASSLTPGAGGLFAFF.

The CDR3, as DNA: TGTGCCAGCAGCCCAACGTCTGATACGCAGTATTTT. Its protein product is CASSPTSDTQYF. The genes are TRBV7-3 and TRBJ2-3, with no clear D. CDR1 and CDR2 (germline): SGHTA, FQGTGA. The CDR3 runs to 12 residues. V was shortened by 5 bases and J by 6 bases, with 9 bases between the two germline ends.

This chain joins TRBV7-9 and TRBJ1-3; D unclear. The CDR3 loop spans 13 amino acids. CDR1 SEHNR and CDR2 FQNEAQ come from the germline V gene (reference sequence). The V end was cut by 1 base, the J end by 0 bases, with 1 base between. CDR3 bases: TGTGCCAGCAGCTTAGGCTCTGGAAACACCATATATTTT. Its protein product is CASSLGSGNTIYF.

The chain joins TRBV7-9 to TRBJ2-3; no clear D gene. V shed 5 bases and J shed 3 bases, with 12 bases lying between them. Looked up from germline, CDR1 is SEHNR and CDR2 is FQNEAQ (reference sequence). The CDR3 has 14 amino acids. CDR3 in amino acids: CASSVMTVTDTQYF. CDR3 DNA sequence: TGTGCCAGCAGCGTTATGACTGTGACAGATACGCAGTATTTT.

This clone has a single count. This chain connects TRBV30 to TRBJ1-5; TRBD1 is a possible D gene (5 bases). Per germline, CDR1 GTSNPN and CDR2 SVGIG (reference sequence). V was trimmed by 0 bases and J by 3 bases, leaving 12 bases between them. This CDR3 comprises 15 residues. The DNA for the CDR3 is TGTGCCTGGAGTGTACCCAGGGCGGACAATCAGCCCCAGCATTTT. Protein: CAWSVPRADNQPQHF.

CDR3 sequence reads: CASSFKETQYF. In nucleotides, the CDR3 is TGTGCCAGCAGCTTTAAAGAGACCCAGTACTTC. This chain connects TRBV7-9 to TRBJ2-5; D remains unclear. Trimming cost V 3 bases and J 3 bases, with 2 bases left between them. CDR1 and CDR2 from the germline V gene are SEHNR and FQNEAQ (reference sequence). The CDR3 totals 11 residues.

The chain's CDR3 is CASSRDRAGEKLFF. CDR3 coding DNA: TGTGCCAGCAGCCGGGACAGGGCGGGTGAAAAACTGTTTTTT. The chain joins TRBV5-4 to TRBJ1-4, with 9 bases matching TRBD1. V dropped 4 bases and J dropped 7; count of bases not matched to a gene: 5. Germline loops: CDR1 SGHNT, CDR2 YYREEE (reference sequence). This CDR3 is 14 amino acids long.

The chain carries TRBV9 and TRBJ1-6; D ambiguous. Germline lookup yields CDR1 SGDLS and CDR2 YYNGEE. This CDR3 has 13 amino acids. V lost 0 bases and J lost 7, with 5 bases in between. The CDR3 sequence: CASSVGQNSPLHF. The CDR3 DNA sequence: TGTGCCAGCAGCGTAGGGCAGAATTCACCCCTCCACTTT.

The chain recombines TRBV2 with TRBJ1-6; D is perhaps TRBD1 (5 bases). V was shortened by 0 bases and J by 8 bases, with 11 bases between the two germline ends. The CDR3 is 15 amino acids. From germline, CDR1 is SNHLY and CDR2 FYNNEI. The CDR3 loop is CASSEAAGPYSPLHF. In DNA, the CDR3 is TGTGCCAGCAGTGAAGCGGCAGGGCCGTATTCACCCCTCCACTTT.